This T cell receptor (beta chain) was observed in a study of T cell responses to AZD1222 COVID-19 vaccine. Study-wide background: Analysis merged second doses at about 4 or about 12 weeks.

Study-level points and caveats: Nearly half of spike-specific TCRs reportedly target variant regions that are unmutated in the B.1.351 and B.1.1.7 variants. Spike-specific TCR breadth and depth rose after two AZD1222 doses. Among the donors, most were white British and more were female, and clonal diversity was possibly underestimated.

Measured with immunoSEQ multiplex PCR; TCRdb has only the in-frame clones, and not every one. The sample includes roughly 170,000 clones, about nine tenths seen only once; the top ten take less than 3%. V lost 2 bases to trimming and J lost 2 bases, with 9 bases between them. This CDR3 contains 14 residues. Germline V CDR1 and CDR2: SNHLY, FYNNEI. Comments on this clone: Antigen specificity is unknown.

The receptor was derived from an adult in good health. Sequencing used peripheral blood, obtained on day 0 of AZD1222 vaccination. The chain recombines TRBV2 with TRBJ1-2, with D unclear. CDR3 amino acids: CASSELGLNYGYTF. CDR3 DNA sequence: TGTGCCAGCAGTGAATTGGGGTTGAACTATGGCTACACCTTC.